This T cell receptor beta chain was sequenced during a study of T cell changes during pregnancy in multiple sclerosis. Germline CDR1 reads MNHNS; CDR2 reads SASEGT. The trim removed 7 bases at V and 0 bases at J, leaving 2 bases unmatched. The CDR3 contains 13 residues. Data came from immunoSEQ multiplex PCR; TCRdb stores just in-frame clones and leaves some out. Counted here are 35,000 to 45,000 clones, 85% to 95% occurring once; the ten biggest clones make up approximately 8.6%. The clonotype originates from a female donor with multiple sclerosis, enrolled in a pregnancy study. Sequencing used CD8+ T cells from peripheral blood mononuclear cells, obtained in the third trimester of pregnancy. This chain links TRBV6-1 with TRBJ2-5, with 7 bases identical to TRBD1. CDR3 amino acids: CASKQGYQETQYF. For the CDR3, the DNA is TGTGCCAGCAAACAGGGGTACCAAGAGACCCAGTACTTC.